The 11 T cell receptor beta chains listed next were all sequenced from one sample in a study of PD-L1 blockade in urothelial cancer. Method: immunoSEQ multiplex PCR; TCRdb's copy keeps in-frame clones and lacks some. Of about 74,000 clones listed, under 90% are singletons. Sample: PBMCs, taken around atezolizumab (anti-PD-L1) treatment. These receptors all stem from a man aged 70-80 years with urothelial cancer.

This chain connects TRBV12-5 to TRBJ2-2; D not resolved. CDR1 and CDR2 from the germline V gene are LGHNT and FRNRAP. V was pared by 7 bases and J by 6 bases, with 18 bases between. The CDR3 sequence is 15 residues long. CDR3 residues: CASARRSSWPGELFF. The CDR3, as DNA: TGTGCTAGTGCCCGGCGGAGCTCCTGGCCCGGGGAGCTGTTTTTT.

The chain uses TRBV5-3 and TRBJ2-7, with 14 bases identical to TRBD2. TRBV5-3 is placed among ORFs of uncertain function. This CDR3 spans 17 amino acids. Trimming at V came to 4 bases and at J to 3 bases, leaving 9 bases not matched to a gene. CDR3 in amino acids: CARSTPGLAGEDYEQYF. CDR3 coding DNA: TGTGCCAGAAGCACACCGGGACTAGCGGGAGAGGACTACGAGCAGTACTTC.

CDR3 sequence: CASSIGRRAGELFF. Here the CDR3 DNA reads TGTGCCAGTAGTATAGGCAGGAGGGCCGGGGAGCTGTTTTTT. This rearrangement joins TRBV19 to TRBJ2-2; maybe TRBD2 (6 bases). V shed 1 base and J shed 6 bases, with 9 bases lying between them. The CDR3 sequence is 14 residues long. Germline V CDR1 and CDR2: LNHDA, SQIVND (reference sequence).

CDR3 bases: TGTGCCAGCAGTAAGGGACTAGCGGGAGGGGACGAGCAGTACTTC. Its protein product is CASSKGLAGGDEQYF. J is TRBJ2-7 and V is TRBV2, with 16 bases identical to TRBD2. This CDR3 contains 15 residues. With V trimmed by 5 bases and J by 5 bases, 3 bases remained unmatched. Germline CDR1 and CDR2: SNHLY and FYNNEI. The entire variable domain, with the rest obtained from reference TRBV2 and TRBJ2-7, is as follows: EPEVTQTPSHQVTQMGQEVILRCVPISNHLYFYWYRQILGQKVEFLVSFYNNEISEKSEIFDDQFSVERPDGSNFTLKIRSTKLEDSAMYFCASSKGLAGGDEQYFGPGTRLTVT.

The CDR3 reads CSVVGGGLNEQFF. CDR3 DNA sequence: TGCAGCGTTGTCGGCGGAGGCCTCAATGAGCAGTTCTTC. The gene calls are TRBV29-1 and TRBJ2-1; D might be TRBD2 (5 bases). V lost 4 bases and J lost 6, with 13 bases in between. Germline CDR1 SQVTM, CDR2 ANQGSEA. The CDR3 runs to 13 residues.

The sample holds a few counts of this clone. Here the CDR3 reads CASSYSLWGRLYEQYF. CDR3 in DNA: TGTGCCAGCAGTTACTCTTTATGGGGGAGGCTCTACGAGCAGTACTTC. The chain couples TRBV6-5 to TRBJ2-7, with D perhaps TRBD2 (6 bases). The germline gives CDR1 MNHEY, CDR2 SVGAGI. The CDR3 contains 16 residues. Trimming shortened V by 0 bases and J by 3 bases, and 15 bases separated the two germline ends.

About this clone: This sample also contains other DNA sequences that code for the same CDR3. The J gene is TRBJ2-2, the V gene TRBV6-1; D is possibly TRBD1 (5 bases). V shed 1 base and J shed 2 bases, with 8 bases lying between them. CDR1 and CDR2 (germline): MNHNS, SASEGT. The CDR3 runs 15 residues. The CDR3 region is CASSEGTPNTGELFF. The CDR3 nucleotides are TGTGCCAGCAGTGAAGGGACACCCAACACCGGGGAGCTGTTTTTT.

This clone has a handful of counts. This chain links TRBV5-1 with TRBJ2-1; TRBD1 is a possible D gene (6 bases). V dropped 2 bases and J dropped 4 bases, with 13 bases sitting between them. The CDR3 extends over 15 amino acids. Germline assignment: CDR1 SGHRS and CDR2 YFSETQ. Here the CDR3 reads CASSLQGPTYNEQFF. CDR3 DNA sequence: TGCGCCAGCAGCTTACAGGGCCCTACTTACAATGAGCAGTTCTTC.

J is TRBJ1-3 and V is TRBV20-1; D gene ambiguous. Germline V gene data show CDR1 as DFQATT and CDR2 as SNEGSKA (reference sequence). This CDR3 has 11 amino acids. The V gene lost 0 bases and the J gene lost 6 bases, with 3 bases spanning the gap. DNA for the CDR3: TGCAGTGCTAGAGATCAAAACACCATATATTTT. Its translation: CSARDQNTIYF.

Only a few counts were recorded for this clone. The chain is built from TRBV14 and TRBJ1-1; 8 bases fit TRBD1. The CDR3 loop spans 13 amino acids. Germline V gives CDR1 SGHDN, CDR2 FVKESK. Trimming took 4 bases from V and 6 from J; bases not matched to a gene: 4. CDR3 nucleotide sequence: TGTGCCAGCAGCCTCAGGGGGCAAGCTGAAGCTTTCTTT. It translates to CASSLRGQAEAFF.

This chain joins TRBV29-1 and TRBJ1-1, with TRBD1 matching 9 bases. Losses at the gene ends were 7 bases for V and 8 bases for J; bases not matched to a gene: 8. The CDR3 sequence is 12 residues long. In germline, CDR1 is SQVTM, CDR2 ANQGSEA. The CDR3 loop reads CSAWGQGGEAFF. In nucleotides, the CDR3 is TGCAGCGCCTGGGGACAGGGCGGGGAAGCTTTCTTT.